Listed below are T cell receptor beta chains from one sample, sequenced in a study of cytomegalovirus exposure and HLA in healthy donors. TCRdb's table, derived via immunoSEQ multiplex PCR, lists solely in-frame clones and lacks some. The listing contains approximately 58,000 clones. Input material: PBMCs. These receptors were taken from a man aged 30-40 years in good health and CMV-seropositive. Both conserved end residues are part of each CDR3. D genes are given only for firm matches.

d_call,j_call,v_call,cdr3_length,cdr3_nt,cdr3_aa
TRBD2,TRBJ2-7,TRBV5-1,15,TGCGCCAGCAGCTGGGGACTAGGGTTTGCCTACGAGCAGTACTTC,CASSWGLGFAYEQYF
NA,TRBJ1-4,TRBV10-3,14,TGTGCCATCAGTGAAGGGGGACCTAATGAAAAACTGTTTTTT,CAISEGGPNEKLFF
NA,TRBJ1-2,TRBV7-9,13,TGTGCCAGCAGCTTTGACGAGGCCTATGGCTACACCTTC,CASSFDEAYGYTF
TRBD1,TRBJ2-5,TRBV9,17,TGTGCCAGCAGCGTAGGAGGAAGGACAGGGGTTTGGGAGACCCAGTACTTC,CASSVGGRTGVWETQYF
TRBD1,TRBJ2-7,TRBV19,18,TGTGCCAGTAGTACACTAATCAGCCGGGACAGGGGTTCCTACGAGCAGTACTTC,CASSTLISRDRGSYEQYF
NA,TRBJ1-1,TRBV27,16,TGTGCCAGCAGTTTACTTGGGGGCACTCGGAACACTGAAGCTTTCTTT,CASSLLGGTRNTEAFF
NA,TRBJ1-4,TRBV5-4,13,TGTGCCAGCAGCTTGGGCAGTCGTGAAAAACTGTTTTTT,CASSLGSREKLFF
NA,TRBJ2-7,TRBV6-5,15,TGTGCCAGCAATCCCCCGGGTGGGGCCTCCTACGAGCAGTACTTC,CASNPPGGASYEQYF
TRBD1,TRBJ2-7,TRBV6-1,16,TGTGCCAGCAGTGGACGATCGGCAGGGGGCGCGTACGAGCAGTACTTC,CASSGRSAGGAYEQYF
NA,TRBJ2-7,TRBV10-3,15,TGTGCCATCAGCCCCGGGACTCCCTCGGGGTGGGAGCAGTACTTC,CAISPGTPSGWEQYF
NA,TRBJ2-1,TRBV6-5,15,TGTGCCAGCAGTTACGCCGCGGGTGCGCCTGATGAGCAGTTCTTC,CASSYAAGAPDEQFF
TRBD1,TRBJ2-7,TRBV28,14,TGTGCCAGCAGTCTAAACAGGGGGCTGTACGAGCAGTACTTC,CASSLNRGLYEQYF
NA,TRBJ2-3,TRBV4-2,15,TGTGCCAGCAGCCAGGGGCAGCTTAGCACAGATACGCAGTATTTT,CASSQGQLSTDTQYF
NA,TRBJ1-2,TRBV5-6,14,TGTGCCAGCAGGTTTGTGTATGAAGCCTATGGCTACACCTTC,CASRFVYEAYGYTF
NA,TRBJ1-6,TRBV6-1,13,TGTGCCAGCAGACCCTTCCGAGATTCACCCCTCCACTTT,CASRPFRDSPLHF
TRBD1,TRBJ1-2,TRBV5-4,17,TGTGCCAGCAGCGCAACATGGACAGGGGATCGCCTTCCCGGCTACACCTTC,CASSATWTGDRLPGYTF
TRBD1,TRBJ2-1,TRBV11-3,16,TGTGCCAGCAGCTTAGGACAGGGGGAATCCGACAATGAGCAGTTCTTC,CASSLGQGESDNEQFF
NA,TRBJ1-3,TRBV10-2,15,TGCGCCAGCAGTGAGACAGGCAGCTCTGGAAACACCATATATTTT,CASSETGSSGNTIYF
NA,TRBJ2-1,TRBV7-2,15,TGTGCCAGCAGCCCAGGGGGGCAATACTACAATGAGCAGTTCTTC,CASSPGGQYYNEQFF
TRBD2,TRBJ2-3,TRBV5-4,16,TGTGCCAGCAGCTCTTTAGGACTAGCGGGAGCAGATACGCAGTATTTT,CASSSLGLAGADTQYF
NA,TRBJ2-5,TRBV6-6,15,TGTGCCAGCGGCCTTCCCGTCGCGGCCCAAGAGACCCAGTACTTC,CASGLPVAAQETQYF
TRBD2,TRBJ2-3,TRBV9,16,TGTGCCAGCAGCGTAGGACTAGCGGGAGTGGGGGATACGCAGTATTTT,CASSVGLAGVGDTQYF
TRBD1,TRBJ2-6,TRBV2,16,TGTGCCATCCAGACAGGGTCCCTCTCTGGGGCCAACGTCCTGACTTTC,CAIQTGSLSGANVLTF